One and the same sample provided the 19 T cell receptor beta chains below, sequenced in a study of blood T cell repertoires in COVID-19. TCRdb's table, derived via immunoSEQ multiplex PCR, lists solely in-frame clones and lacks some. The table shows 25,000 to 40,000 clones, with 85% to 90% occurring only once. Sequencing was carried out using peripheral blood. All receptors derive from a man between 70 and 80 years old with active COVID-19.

The CDR3 nucleotides are TGTGCCAGCAGTAGCGGCCAATACACAGATACGCAGTATTTT. Its protein product is CASSSGQYTDTQYF. V and J are TRBV2 and TRBJ2-3, with D perhaps TRBD2 (5 bases). This CDR3 has 14 amino acids. Per germline, CDR1 SNHLY and CDR2 FYNNEI. V lost 5 bases and J lost 2, with 11 bases in between.

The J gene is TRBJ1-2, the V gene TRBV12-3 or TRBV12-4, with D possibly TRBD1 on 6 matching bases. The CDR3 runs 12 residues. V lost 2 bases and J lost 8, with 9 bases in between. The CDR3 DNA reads TGTGCCAGCAGTTTATGGGGGACAGGCTACACCTTC. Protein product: CASSLWGTGYTF.

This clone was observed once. CDR3 bases: TGTGCCAGCAGCCGTTATCCGGGACAGAACTACAATGAGCAGTTCTTC. It yields the protein CASSRYPGQNYNEQFF. V and J are TRBV6-6 and TRBJ2-1, with 7 bases identical to TRBD1. The CDR3 extends over 16 amino acids. J gave up 3 bases and V 6 bases, and 11 bases lay outside the gene matches. Germline loops: CDR1 MNHNY, CDR2 SVGAGI (reference sequence).

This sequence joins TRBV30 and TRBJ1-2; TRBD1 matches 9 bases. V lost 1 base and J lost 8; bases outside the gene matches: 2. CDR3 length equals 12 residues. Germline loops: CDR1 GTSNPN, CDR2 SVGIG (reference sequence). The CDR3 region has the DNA TGTGCCTGGAGTGACAGGGGGCGAGGCTACACCTTC. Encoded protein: CAWSDRGRGYTF.

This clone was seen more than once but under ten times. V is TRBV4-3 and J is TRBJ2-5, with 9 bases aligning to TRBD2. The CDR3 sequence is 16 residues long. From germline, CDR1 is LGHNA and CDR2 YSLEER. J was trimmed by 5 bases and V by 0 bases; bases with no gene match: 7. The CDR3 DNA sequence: TGCGCCAGCAGCCAAGAAGGGAGCGGGAGGCGGGAGACCCAGTACTTC. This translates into CASSQEGSGRRETQYF.

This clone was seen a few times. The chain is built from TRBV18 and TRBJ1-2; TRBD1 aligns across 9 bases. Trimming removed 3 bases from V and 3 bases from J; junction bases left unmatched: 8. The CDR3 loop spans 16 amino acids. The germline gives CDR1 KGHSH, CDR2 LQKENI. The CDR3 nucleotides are TGTGCCAGCTCACCCGTCACAGGGGGCAGTGACTATGGCTACACCTTC. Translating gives CASSPVTGGSDYGYTF.

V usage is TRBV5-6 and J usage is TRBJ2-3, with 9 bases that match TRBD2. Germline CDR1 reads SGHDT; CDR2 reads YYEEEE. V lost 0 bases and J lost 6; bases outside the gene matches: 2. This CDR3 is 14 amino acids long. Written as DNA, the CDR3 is TGTGCCAGCAGCTTGGGGACTAGCGTCGATACGCAGTATTTT. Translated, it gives CASSLGTSVDTQYF.

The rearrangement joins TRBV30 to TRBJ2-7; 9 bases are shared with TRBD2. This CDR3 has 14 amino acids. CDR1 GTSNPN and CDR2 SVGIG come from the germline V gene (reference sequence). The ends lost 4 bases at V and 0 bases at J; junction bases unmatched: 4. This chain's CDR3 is CAWNPSGNSYEQYF. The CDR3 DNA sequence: TGTGCCTGGAACCCTAGCGGGAACTCCTACGAGCAGTACTTC.

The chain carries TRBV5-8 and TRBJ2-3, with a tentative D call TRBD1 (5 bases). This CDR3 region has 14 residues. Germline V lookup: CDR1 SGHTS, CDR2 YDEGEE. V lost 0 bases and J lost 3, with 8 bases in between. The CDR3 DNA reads TGTGCCAGCAGCTTGGAGGGGTGGACAGATACGCAGTATTTT. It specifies CASSLEGWTDTQYF.

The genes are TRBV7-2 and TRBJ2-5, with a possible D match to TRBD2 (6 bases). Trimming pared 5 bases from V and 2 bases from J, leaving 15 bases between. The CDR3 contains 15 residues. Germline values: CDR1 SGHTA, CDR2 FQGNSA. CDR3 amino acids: CASSTKRGFQETQYF. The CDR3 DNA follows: TGTGCCAGCAGCACAAAACGGGGGTTTCAAGAGACCCAGTACTTC.

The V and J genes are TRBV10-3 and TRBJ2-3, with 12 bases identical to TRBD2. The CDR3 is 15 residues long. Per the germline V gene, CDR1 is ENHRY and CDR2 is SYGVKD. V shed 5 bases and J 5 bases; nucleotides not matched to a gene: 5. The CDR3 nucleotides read TGTGCCATCAGTAGACTAGCGGGAGACGGAGATACGCAGTATTTT. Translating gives CAISRLAGDGDTQYF.

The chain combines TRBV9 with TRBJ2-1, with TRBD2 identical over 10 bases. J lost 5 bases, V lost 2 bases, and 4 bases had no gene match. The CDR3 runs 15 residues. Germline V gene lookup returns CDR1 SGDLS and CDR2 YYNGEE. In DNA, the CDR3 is TGTGCCAGCAGCGTCAGCGGGAGGGGAGACAATGAGCAGTTCTTC. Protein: CASSVSGRGDNEQFF.

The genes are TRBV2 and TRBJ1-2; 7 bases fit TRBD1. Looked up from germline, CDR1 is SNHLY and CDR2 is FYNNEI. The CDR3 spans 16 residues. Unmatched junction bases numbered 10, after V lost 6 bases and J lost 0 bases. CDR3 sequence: CASRYLGQSSNYGYTF. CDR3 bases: TGTGCCAGCAGATACCTGGGACAGTCCTCTAACTATGGCTACACCTTC.

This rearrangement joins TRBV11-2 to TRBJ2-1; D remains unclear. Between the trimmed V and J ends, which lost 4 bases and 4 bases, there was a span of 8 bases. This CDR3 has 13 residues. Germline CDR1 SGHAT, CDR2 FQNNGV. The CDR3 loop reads CASSSERYNEQFF. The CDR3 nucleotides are TGTGCCAGCAGCTCGGAGAGATACAATGAGCAGTTCTTC.

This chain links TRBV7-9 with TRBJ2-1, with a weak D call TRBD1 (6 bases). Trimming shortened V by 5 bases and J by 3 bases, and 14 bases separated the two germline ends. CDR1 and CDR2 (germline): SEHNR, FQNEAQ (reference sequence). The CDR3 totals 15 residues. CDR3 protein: CASSPHGQFYNEQFF. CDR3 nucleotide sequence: TGTGCCAGCAGCCCCCATGGACAGTTCTACAATGAGCAGTTCTTC.

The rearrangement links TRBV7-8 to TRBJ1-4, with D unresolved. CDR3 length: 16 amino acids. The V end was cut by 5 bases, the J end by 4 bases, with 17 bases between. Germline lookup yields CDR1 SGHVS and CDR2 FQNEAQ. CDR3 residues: CASSPDRGIHNEKLFF. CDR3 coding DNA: TGTGCCAGCAGCCCGGACCGAGGGATCCATAATGAAAAACTGTTTTTT.

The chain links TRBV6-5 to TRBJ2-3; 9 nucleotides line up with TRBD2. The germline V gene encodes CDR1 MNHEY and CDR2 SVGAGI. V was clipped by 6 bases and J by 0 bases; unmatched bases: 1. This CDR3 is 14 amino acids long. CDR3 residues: CASRRGGSTDTQYF. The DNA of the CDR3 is TGTGCCAGCAGGCGGGGGGGTAGCACAGATACGCAGTATTTT.

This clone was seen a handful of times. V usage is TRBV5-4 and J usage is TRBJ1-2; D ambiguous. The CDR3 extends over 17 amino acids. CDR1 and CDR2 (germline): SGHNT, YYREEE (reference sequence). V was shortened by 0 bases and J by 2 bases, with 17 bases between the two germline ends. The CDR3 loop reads CASSLGAGRAGNYGYTF. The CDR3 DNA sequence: TGTGCCAGCAGCTTGGGAGCAGGCCGCGCGGGGAACTATGGCTACACCTTC.

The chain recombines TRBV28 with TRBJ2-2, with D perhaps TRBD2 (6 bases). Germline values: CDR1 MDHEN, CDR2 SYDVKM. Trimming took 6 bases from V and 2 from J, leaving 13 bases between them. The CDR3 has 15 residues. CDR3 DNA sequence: TGTGCCAGCAGCCCCGGGAGCCTAAACACCGGGGAGCTGTTTTTT. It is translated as CASSPGSLNTGELFF.